The source of this T cell receptor (beta chain) is a study of blood T cell repertoires in COVID-19. The overall study: Donors in the United States, Italy and Spain gave samples during acute or convalescent COVID-19. In each case, the material was cDNA or gDNA derived from T cells, B-cell-depleted T cells, or PBMCs.

Original analysis: Reference gene primer amplification yielded estimated nucleated cell counts. Some clones are missing from TCRdb's copy, which holds only in-frame ones; the method was immunoSEQ multiplex PCR. V and J calls and clone size are copied from that table; D and trimming were computed from the DNA. Here the sample spans roughly 13,000 clones, roughly 87% being singletons. Trimming shortened V by 2 bases and J by 1 base, and 9 bases separated the two germline ends. Germline CDR1 is MDHEN and CDR2 is SYDVKM. This CDR3 comprises 14 residues. The chain combines TRBV28 with TRBJ2-7, with a possible D match to TRBD1 (5 bases). This TCR was sampled from a human donor in a cohort sampled during active COVID-19. Sample: peripheral blood. CDR3 coding DNA: TGTGCCAGCAGTTTAGGACAAAAATCCTACGAGCAGTACTTC. Translating gives CASSLGQKSYEQYF.